One and the same sample provided the 28 T cell receptor beta chains below, sequenced in a study of cytomegalovirus exposure and HLA in healthy donors. PCR employed 60 Vbeta and 13 Jbeta primers. Libraries were prepared by immunoSEQ multiplex PCR; TCRdb keeps only in-frame clonotypes and omits some of them. The data show about 190,000 clones, with 82% seen just once and approximately 0.8% held by the top ten. Source material: PBMCs. These receptors were obtained from a woman aged 18-29 years in good health and CMV-seronegative.

The chain joins TRBV2 to TRBJ1-6; 8 positions agree with TRBD1. J lost 6 bases, V lost 6 bases, and 4 bases had no gene match. Germline V lookup: CDR1 SNHLY, CDR2 FYNNEI. This CDR3 comprises 14 residues. This chain's CDR3 is CASSDRGFNSPLHF. In DNA form, the CDR3 reads TGTGCCAGCAGCGACAGGGGTTTTAATTCACCCCTCCACTTT.

The rearrangement links TRBV19 to TRBJ2-2; 7 positions match TRBD2. In germline, CDR1 is LNHDA, CDR2 SQIVND (reference sequence). The CDR3 sequence is 13 residues long. V was clipped by 6 bases and J by 5 bases; unmatched bases: 3. Written as DNA, the CDR3 is TGTGCCAGTAGCTGGGGAGGGACCGGGGAGCTGTTTTTT. Translating gives CASSWGGTGELFF. The full variable domain, rest sourced from reference TRBV19 and TRBJ2-2, is DGGITQSPKYLFRKEGQNVTLSCEQNLNHDAMYWYRQDPGQGLRLIYYSQIVNDFQKGDIAEGYSVSREKKESFPLTVTSAQKNPTAFYLCASSWGGTGELFFGEGSRLTVL.

This rearrangement joins TRBV4-1 to TRBJ2-3, with a tentative D call TRBD2 (6 bases). From germline, CDR1 is MGHRA and CDR2 YSYEKL. This CDR3 has 13 residues. V lost 4 bases to trimming and J lost 6 bases, with 11 bases between them. The CDR3: CASSRDFLDTQYF. The CDR3 DNA sequence: TGCGCCAGCAGCCGGGACTTCCTCGATACGCAGTATTTT.

The chain employs TRBV7-2 and TRBJ2-2; D possibly corresponds to TRBD1 (6 bases). The germline V gene has CDR1 SGHTA and CDR2 FQGNSA. The CDR3 length is 16 residues. The V end lost 6 bases, the J end lost 6 bases, and 20 bases lay between the germline ends. The CDR3 nucleotides read TGTGCCAGCAGGTCCCCTTACTCGAAGGGGGCCGGGGAGCTGTTTTTT. Its translation: CASRSPYSKGAGELFF.

The chain combines TRBV6-1 with TRBJ1-5, with a tentative D call TRBD1 (5 bases). V was shortened by 4 bases and J by 4 bases, with 14 bases between the two germline ends. The CDR3 has 15 residues. The V gene's germline CDR1 is MNHNS and CDR2 SASEGT. CDR3 coding DNA: TGTGCCAGCAGTGCGCTGTGGGGGGGGAATCAGCCCCAGCATTTT. Its protein is CASSALWGGNQPQHF.

The V gene is TRBV28, the J gene TRBJ2-7, with D possibly TRBD2 on 6 matching bases. The CDR3 totals 13 residues. Germline V CDR1 and CDR2: MDHEN, SYDVKM. Trimming pared 7 bases from V and 6 bases from J, leaving 16 bases between. The CDR3 is CASTPGAGPEQYF. The CDR3 DNA reads as TGTGCCAGCACCCCGGGTGCGGGGCCCGAGCAGTACTTC.

The chain uses TRBV5-6 and TRBJ2-7; no firm D call. CDR1 is SGHDT, CDR2 YYEEEE, per germline. This CDR3 spans 13 amino acids. Trimming stripped 4 bases from V and 2 bases from J, with 10 bases between. The CDR3 region is CASSSTDTYEQYF. As DNA, the CDR3 is TGTGCCAGCAGCAGTACAGATACCTACGAGCAGTACTTC. Together with reference TRBV5-6 and TRBJ2-7, the CDR3 gives the full variable domain: DAGVTQSPTHLIKTRGQQVTLRCSPKSGHDTVSWYQQALGQGPQFIFQYYEEEERQRGNFPDRFSGHQFPNYSSELNVNALLLGDSALYLCASSSTDTYEQYFGPGTRLTVT.

This chain uses TRBV7-9 with TRBJ1-2; D remains unclear. Germline CDR1 and CDR2: SEHNR and FQNEAQ (reference sequence). Trimming cost V 1 base and J 2 bases, with 14 bases left between them. The CDR3 totals 16 residues. The CDR3 bases are TGTGCCAGCAGCTTAGACGCGACTGGTCCCAACTATGGCTACACCTTC. Translating gives CASSLDATGPNYGYTF.

This clone was counted a few times. This chain connects TRBV7-9 to TRBJ2-3, with D possibly matching TRBD2 (7 bases). Germline CDR1 SEHNR, CDR2 FQNEAQ (reference sequence). Between the trimmed V and J ends, which lost 2 bases and 1 base, there was a span of 22 bases. The CDR3 is made up of 19 amino acids. In DNA, the CDR3 is TGTGCCAGCAGCTTAAGGGGGAGGGGCGCCCGTCGCGGCACAGATACGCAGTATTTT. Translated: CASSLRGRGARRGTDTQYF.

The chain joins TRBV9 to TRBJ1-2; 7 nucleotides line up with TRBD1. After removal of 4 bases from V and 4 bases from J, the junction contained 13 bases not matched to a gene. This CDR3 has 16 residues. Germline V gene lookup returns CDR1 SGDLS and CDR2 YYNGEE. CDR3 sequence reads: CASSIPPEGASYGYTF. CDR3 in DNA: TGTGCCAGCAGCATTCCTCCGGAGGGGGCGTCCTATGGCTACACCTTC. The full variable domain, rest sourced from reference TRBV9 and TRBJ1-2, is DSGVTQTPKHLITATGQRVTLRCSPRSGDLSVYWYQQSLDQGLQFLIQYYNGEERAKGNILERFSAQQFPDLHSELNLSSLELGDSALYFCASSIPPEGASYGYTFGSGTRLTVV.

CDR3 in amino acids: CASSSSVGEQYF. The CDR3 bases are TGTGCCAGCAGCTCGAGCGTAGGCGAGCAGTACTTC. V usage is TRBV5-6 and J usage is TRBJ2-7, with D uncertain. The CDR3 loop spans 12 amino acids. Germline V gene sequence: CDR1 SGHDT, CDR2 YYEEEE. V was cut by 3 bases and J by 6 bases, with 10 bases left in between.

About this clone itself: An end of the junction differs from the germline gene, which may be a read error. The rearrangement uses TRBV6-5 and TRBJ2-7; tentatively, D is TRBD1 (6 bases). Germline V gene lookup returns CDR1 MNHEY and CDR2 SVGAGI. This CDR3 has 13 amino acids. CDR3 sequence: CASSRDKFYEQCF. In nucleotides, the CDR3 is TGTGCCAGCAGTAGGGACAAATTCTACGAGCAGTGCTTC.

The chain links TRBV18 to TRBJ1-1, with TRBD1 as a possible D gene (5 bases). Between the trimmed V and J ends, which lost 0 bases and 8 bases, there was a span of 10 bases. This CDR3 is built from 13 residues. CDR1 and CDR2 (germline): KGHSH, LQKENI. CDR3 bases: TGTGCCAGCTCACCACCAAAGGGGTGGGAAGCTTTCTTT. It encodes CASSPPKGWEAFF.

The chain carries TRBV14 and TRBJ2-3, with unresolved D. The V gene's germline CDR1 is SGHDN and CDR2 FVKESK. The CDR3 extends over 16 amino acids. Trimming removed 0 bases from V and 2 bases from J, with 12 bases in between. For the CDR3, the DNA is TGTGCCAGCAGCCAAGAGAATTCCGGTTTCACAGATACGCAGTATTTT. It is translated as CASSQENSGFTDTQYF.

The chain recombines TRBV6-5 with TRBJ2-5, with D possibly matching TRBD1 (6 bases). CDR3 length equals 13 residues. Germline CDR1 and CDR2: MNHEY and SVGAGI. The germline V and J ends were trimmed by 6 bases and 5 bases, with 13 bases remaining between them. CDR3 DNA sequence: TGTGCCAGCAGCCCGACAGGATTGGAGACCCAGTACTTC. Translated, it gives CASSPTGLETQYF.

The chain uses TRBV29-1 and TRBJ2-3, with TRBD1 matching over 8 bases. The CDR3 is 13 amino acids. Germline assignment: CDR1 SQVTM and CDR2 ANQGSEA. The CDR3 DNA reads TGCAGTCTTTTGGACAGGGCGGTGGATACGCAGTATTTT. Residues: CSLLDRAVDTQYF.

This clone was detected only once. The chain joins TRBV5-4 to TRBJ2-5; 9 positions match TRBD2. This CDR3 comprises 16 residues. Germline loops: CDR1 SGHNT, CDR2 YYREEE (reference sequence). Trimming removed 1 base from V and 1 base from J; junction bases left unmatched: 5. The CDR3 here is CASSLRRGGLQETQYF. The CDR3 nucleotides are TGTGCCAGCAGCTTGCGGCGGGGGGGCCTCCAAGAGACCCAGTACTTC.

This clone has just one count. The chain recombines TRBV23-1 with TRBJ2-6; the match to TRBD1 covers 7 bases. TRBV23-1 is placed among ORFs of uncertain function. The V gene end was trimmed by 4 bases and the J gene end by 0 bases; junction bases not matched to a gene: 9. The CDR3 runs to 18 residues. This CDR3 is CASSRLTGIDSGANVLTF. The CDR3 DNA is TGCGCCAGCAGTCGACTGACAGGGATTGACTCTGGGGCCAACGTCCTGACTTTC.

V gene TRBV5-1 combines with J gene TRBJ2-5; 7 nucleotides align to TRBD1. V gave up 9 bases and J gave up 0 bases; unmatched junction bases: 11. CDR1 and CDR2 from the germline V gene are SGHRS and YFSETQ. This CDR3 region has 15 residues. The CDR3, as DNA: TGCGCCACCAAAGTGCAGGGGGAGTACCAAGAGACCCAGTACTTC. The encoded protein is CATKVQGEYQETQYF. The whole variable domain, remainder taken from reference TRBV5-1 and TRBJ2-5, is KAGVTQTPRYLIKTRGQQVTLSCSPISGHRSVSWYQQTPGQGLQFLFEYFSETQRNKGNFPGRFSGRQFSNSRSEMNVSTLELGDSALYLCATKVQGEYQETQYFGPGTRLLVL.

This rearrangement joins TRBV19 to TRBJ1-2; 8 bases match TRBD1. J gave up 4 bases and V 4 bases, and 8 bases lay outside the gene matches. This CDR3 contains 15 residues. CDR1 and CDR2 from the germline V gene are LNHDA and SQIVND (reference sequence). In DNA, the CDR3 is TGTGCCAGTAGTAGAGAACAGGGGGTCGGCTATGGCTACACCTTC. It specifies CASSREQGVGYGYTF.

The CDR3 coding sequence is TGTGCCAGTACCTCGGACTCCGGGACTCACTACGAGCAGTACTTC. This encodes CASTSDSGTHYEQYF. This chain joins TRBV19 and TRBJ2-7; D is possibly TRBD2 (6 bases). V lost 7 bases to trimming and J lost 3 bases, with 19 bases between them. Per the germline V gene, CDR1 is LNHDA and CDR2 is SQIVND (reference sequence). The CDR3 totals 15 residues. Based on the CDR3 plus reference TRBV19 and TRBJ2-7, the full variable domain is DGGITQSPKYLFRKEGQNVTLSCEQNLNHDAMYWYRQDPGQGLRLIYYSQIVNDFQKGDIAEGYSVSREKKESFPLTVTSAQKNPTAFYLCASTSDSGTHYEQYFGPGTRLTVT.

This sequence joins TRBV5-1 and TRBJ2-7; TRBD2 matches 13 bases. The CDR3 consists of 16 residues. V lost 4 bases, J lost 2 bases, and 6 bases stayed unmatched. The V gene's germline CDR1 is SGHRS and CDR2 YFSETQ. The CDR3: CASSGGTSGIPYEQYF. The CDR3 region has the DNA TGCGCCAGCAGCGGAGGGACTAGCGGGATCCCCTACGAGCAGTACTTC.

This clone appeared a few times. This rearrangement joins TRBV7-9 to TRBJ2-6, with D hard to call. The length of the CDR3 is 16 residues. Germline V gives CDR1 SEHNR, CDR2 FQNEAQ (reference sequence). Trimming took 5 bases from V and 0 from J, leaving 11 bases between them. The CDR3 is CASSQLSLSGANVLTF. The CDR3 DNA follows: TGTGCCAGCAGCCAACTGTCACTCTCTGGGGCCAACGTCCTGACTTTC.

The rearrangement joins TRBV28 to TRBJ1-1, with D unclear. Looked up from germline, CDR1 is MDHEN and CDR2 is SYDVKM. CDR3 size: 16 residues. Trimming took 6 bases from V and 0 from J, leaving 17 bases between them. The CDR3 loop reads CASSSSEAFMNTEAFF. The CDR3 DNA reads as TGTGCCAGCAGCTCCTCCGAGGCTTTTATGAACACTGAAGCTTTCTTT.

J is TRBJ2-7 and V is TRBV5-1; 11 positions match TRBD1. Looked up from germline, CDR1 is SGHRS and CDR2 is YFSETQ. The ends lost 5 bases at V and 3 bases at J; junction bases unmatched: 4. The CDR3 runs to 14 residues. The CDR3, as DNA: TGCGCCAGCAGGCTCGGGACAGGGGGCTACGAGCAGTACTTC. Protein: CASRLGTGGYEQYF. The variable domain in full, completed from reference TRBV5-1 and TRBJ2-7, reads KAGVTQTPRYLIKTRGQQVTLSCSPISGHRSVSWYQQTPGQGLQFLFEYFSETQRNKGNFPGRFSGRQFSNSRSEMNVSTLELGDSALYLCASRLGTGGYEQYFGPGTRLTVT.

The chain is built from TRBV9 and TRBJ2-7; 7 bases map to TRBD2. The germline CDR1 and CDR2 sequences are SGDLS and YYNGEE. Losses at the gene ends were 0 bases for V and 1 base for J; bases not matched to a gene: 4. The CDR3 has 15 amino acids. CDR3 amino acids: CASSVASGVSYEQYF. CDR3 DNA: TGTGCCAGCAGCGTAGCCAGCGGGGTTTCCTACGAGCAGTACTTC.

The chain links TRBV6-5 to TRBJ1-2; weak D call: TRBD1 (5 bases). Germline V CDR1 and CDR2: MNHEY, SVGAGI. CDR3 length: 15 amino acids. Trimming removed 7 bases from V and 4 bases from J, with 19 bases in between. The CDR3 DNA follows: TGTGCCAGCATCCGAGATAGGGGCGGGAGCTATGGCTACACCTTC. Its translation is CASIRDRGGSYGYTF.

The chain recombines TRBV5-4 with TRBJ2-3, with D possibly TRBD1 on 6 matching bases. This CDR3 contains 14 residues. Germline CDR1 reads SGHNT; CDR2 reads YYREEE (reference sequence). V shed 4 bases and J shed 4 bases, with 13 bases lying between them. CDR3 nucleotide sequence: TGTGCCAGCAGCCATCAGGGGTCTCCAGATACGCAGTATTTT. Translated, it gives CASSHQGSPDTQYF.